The 9 T cell receptor beta chains presented below share a single source sample, sequenced in a study of blood T cells in healthy people across ages. A second PCR, run for about 6 to 11 cycles, used a sample-barcoded 5' primer plus a J-beta primer mix. TCRdb passed the 5' RACE reads through MiXCR, listing each CDR3 protein once. The data show more than 800,000 distinct CDR3 sequences, 45% seen once. The sequencing input was blood. The receptor source for this set is a woman aged 55-69 years in good health.

The chain has TRBV5-6 and TRBJ2-7; maybe TRBD1 (6 bases). Germline CDR1 SGHDT, CDR2 YYEEEE. Trimming pared 0 bases from V and 2 bases from J, leaving 27 bases between. The CDR3 loop spans 20 amino acids. The CDR3 region is CASSLAFGGSAKSLTYEQYF. The CDR3 bases are TGTGCCAGCAGCTTGGCCTTTGGGGGCAGCGCCAAATCCTTGACCTACGAGCAGTACTTC.

This clonotype was seen only a few times. J is TRBJ2-7 and V is TRBV5-1; 9 bases fit TRBD1. The germline V gene encodes CDR1 SGHRS and CDR2 YFSETQ. This CDR3 region has 15 residues. The junction had 10 bases not matched to a gene; V was cut back by 4 bases and J by 5 bases. Here the CDR3 DNA reads TGCGCCAGCAGCCACCACCGGGACAGGGACCACGAGCAGTACTTC. The encoded protein is CASSHHRDRDHEQYF.

The sample holds a few counts of this clonotype. The genes are TRBV29-1 and TRBJ2-5; D unresolved. The V gene lost 1 base and the J gene lost 11 bases, with 20 bases spanning the gap. This CDR3 has 14 residues. Germline V gene sequence: CDR1 SQVTM, CDR2 ANQGSEA. The CDR3: CSVEVPPTHNEQYF. The CDR3 region has the DNA TGCAGCGTTGAAGTCCCCCCAACCCACAATGAGCAGTACTTC.

The chain is built from TRBV6-5 and TRBJ1-2, with 9 bases fitting TRBD1. CDR1 and CDR2 from the germline V gene are MNHEY and SVGAGI. The CDR3 is 13 residues long. V lost 8 bases to trimming and J lost 7 bases; unmatched junction nucleotides: 8. The CDR3 coding sequence is TGTGCCAGCCGTCCGACAGGGGGACGTGGCTACACCTTC. Encoded protein: CASRPTGGRGYTF.

The chain has TRBV7-2 and TRBJ1-1; D unclear. This CDR3 comprises 14 residues. Germline V gives CDR1 SGHTA, CDR2 FQGNSA. V was pared by 1 base and J by 4 bases, with 10 bases between. The CDR3 DNA reads as TGTGCCAGCAGCTTAGGTCTTCCGGGCACTGAAGCTTTCTTT. Its translation is CASSLGLPGTEAFF.

The rearrangement joins TRBV14 to TRBJ2-4; tentative D call: TRBD2 (5 bases). Trimming stripped 1 base from V and 3 bases from J, with 10 bases between. This CDR3 has 15 amino acids. CDR1 is SGHDN and CDR2 is FVKESK in the germline V gene. The CDR3 bases are TGTGCCAGCAGCCAAGTCCACGGGGTCAAAAACATTCAGTACTTC. Translated, it gives CASSQVHGVKNIQYF.

The chain couples TRBV19 to TRBJ2-7; tentative D call: TRBD1 (5 bases). Trimming removed 8 bases at V and 1 base at J, with 9 bases between. Germline values: CDR1 LNHDA, CDR2 SQIVND (reference sequence). The CDR3 covers 12 residues. The CDR3 loop is CASATGSYEQYF. In DNA form, the CDR3 reads TGTGCCAGTGCCACAGGATCCTACGAGCAGTACTTC.

In its sample, this clonotype was seen a few times. The DNA for the CDR3 is TGTGCCAGCAGCTTAGGGGGACAGACCTACGAGCAGTACTTC. It codes for CASSLGGQTYEQYF. The V and J genes are TRBV7-8 and TRBJ2-7, with 7 bases aligning to TRBD1. V was clipped by 1 base and J by 2 bases; unmatched bases: 2. This CDR3 is 14 amino acids long. Germline V CDR1 and CDR2: SGHVS, FQNEAQ. Full variable domain (outside the CDR3, taken from reference TRBV7-8 and TRBJ2-7): GAGVSQSPRYKVAKRGQDVALRCDPISGHVSLFWYQQALGQGPEFLTYFQNEAQLDKSGLPSDRFFAERPEGSVSTLKIQRTQQEDSAVYLCASSLGGQTYEQYFGPGTRLTVT.

The V call is TRBV27, the J call TRBJ2-7, with TRBD2 matching over 7 bases. TRBJ2-5 matches the DNA end more closely, so the J call is doubtful. Germline V gives CDR1 MNHEY, CDR2 SMNVEV (reference sequence). CDR3 length: 15 amino acids. The CDR3 nucleotides are TGTGCCAGCAGTTTCGGTGCTAAGCGGGGAGAGACCCAGTACTTC. Its protein product is CASSFGAKRGETQYF.